The 27 T cell receptor beta chains below come from one sample, sequenced in a study of beta chain features in type 1 diabetes (dated by TCRdb to the late 2010s). On the study overall, not on this receptor specifically: A moderate but significant shortening of TCRB CDR3 length was observed in type 1 diabetes patients in all four CD4+ subsets.

Libraries were made using the immunoSEQ multiplex PCR assay. The High Capacity cDNA Reverse Transcription Kit was used to reverse transcribe all of the isolated RNA, meaning that expressed TCRB transcripts were what got sequenced. Held by TCRdb, this immuneACCESS table contains in-frame sequences only and omits some clones. Under half of the omission traces to an unresolved V gene where checked; the cause of the rest is unknown. The sample data list approximately 150,000 clones, and roughly an eighth of these were observed just once. The top ten clones comprise 1.3% of the sample. No cognate antigen is known for these TCRs. The material sequenced was central memory CD4+ T cells from blood. These receptors originate from a man aged 18 to 35 with type 1 diabetes.

CDR3 amino acids: CASSPDINEQFF. For the CDR3, the DNA is TGTGCCAGCAGCCCGGACATCAATGAGCAGTTCTTC. The V and J genes are TRBV5-6 and TRBJ2-1, with a possible D match to TRBD1 (5 bases). Germline V gene lookup returns CDR1 SGHDT and CDR2 YYEEEE. With 4 bases removed from V and 6 bases from J, the gap between germline ends came to 8 bases. The CDR3 covers 12 residues.

About this clone: The sample contains more than one DNA sequence encoding this CDR3. The chain recombines TRBV14 with TRBJ2-6; D is unclear. The ends were cut back, 4 bases at V and 7 bases at J, with 14 bases in the middle. The CDR3 consists of 15 residues. The germline V gene has CDR1 SGHDN and CDR2 FVKESK. CDR3 DNA sequence: TGTGCCAGCAGCCCCGTTGGGGTCGGAGCCAACGTCCTGACTTTC. This encodes CASSPVGVGANVLTF.

This chain uses TRBV5-4 with TRBJ1-1, with 7 positions matching TRBD1. Germline CDR1 reads SGHNT; CDR2 reads YYREEE (reference sequence). This CDR3 region has 16 residues. The ends lost 4 bases at V and 3 bases at J; junction bases unmatched: 12. The CDR3 loop reads CASSLGQAHGDTEAFF. CDR3 nucleotides: TGTGCCAGCAGCCTCGGACAGGCACATGGGGACACTGAAGCTTTCTTT.

This chain joins TRBV4-2 and TRBJ2-5; D is perhaps TRBD1 (6 bases). The CDR3 is 16 residues long. Germline V gene lookup returns CDR1 LGHNA and CDR2 YNFKEQ. V gave up 3 bases and J gave up 5 bases, with 19 bases separating them. The CDR3 region has the DNA TGTGCCAGCAGCCAGCTACAGGGCAGGGGCAGTGAGACCCAGTACTTC. Its translation: CASSQLQGRGSETQYF.

A note on this clone: This may stem from a read error, because a much larger clone lies one nucleotide away. The same CDR3 can be traced to other DNA sequences in this sample. This chain uses TRBV18 with TRBJ1-1; 7 bases map to TRBD1. Germline lookup yields CDR1 KGHSH and CDR2 LQKENI. The CDR3 runs 13 residues. The J segment lost 3 bases and the V segment lost 3 bases, leaving 1 base of the junction unmatched. CDR3 sequence: CASSPDRDTEAFF. CDR3 sequence (DNA): TGTGCCAGCTCACCCGACAGGGACACTGAAGCTTTCTTT.

The table lists this clone with a few counts. This sequence joins TRBV20-1 and TRBJ1-2; the D is unclear. V was clipped by 8 bases and J by 1 base, with 8 bases between them. The length of the CDR3 is 11 residues. The germline V gene has CDR1 DFQATT and CDR2 SNEGSKA (reference sequence). CDR3 DNA: TGCAGTTCGGTGATTAACTATGGCTACACCTTC. Translated, it gives CSSVINYGYTF.

This clone turned up a few times. As DNA, the CDR3 is TGCGCCAGCAGCCAAGGGTGGGGGGAGAACACTGAAGCTTTCTTT. Translated: CASSQGWGENTEAFF. J is TRBJ1-1 and V is TRBV4-1; tentatively, D is TRBD1 (5 bases). The germline V and J ends were trimmed by 1 base and 1 base, with 10 bases remaining between them. CDR1 and CDR2 (germline): MGHRA, YSYEKL. The CDR3 is made up of 15 amino acids.

The gene calls are TRBV7-9 and TRBJ2-4, with D perhaps matching TRBD2 (6 bases). This CDR3 is 13 amino acids long. Trimming removed 8 bases at V and 8 bases at J, with 16 bases between. Germline CDR1 SEHNR, CDR2 FQNEAQ (reference sequence). The CDR3 region has the DNA TGTGCCAGCCGAAGCGGACCGGGGGACATTCAGTACTTC. Amino acids: CASRSGPGDIQYF.

The V gene is TRBV5-4, the J gene TRBJ2-5; D not resolved. The CDR3 has 13 amino acids. Germline CDR1 SGHNT, CDR2 YYREEE (reference sequence). V was pared by 3 bases and J by 1 base, with 7 bases between. CDR3 DNA sequence: TGTGCCAGCAGCTCTCCAGGCCAAGAGACCCAGTACTTC. It codes for CASSSPGQETQYF.

This clone was seen a few times. CDR3 sequence (DNA): TGCGCCAGCAGCCAAGGAGACGGCATCGGCGCTGGAAACACCATATATTTT. Its translation: CASSQGDGIGAGNTIYF. V gene TRBV4-1 combines with J gene TRBJ1-3, with D uncertain. Germline CDR1 MGHRA, CDR2 YSYEKL. The CDR3 spans 17 residues. Trimming cost V 1 base and J 2 bases, with 15 bases left between them.

The CDR3 DNA follows: TGCGCCAGCGGCTCACAGGGAGGGGCCCACGAGCAGTACTTC. Protein sequence: CASGSQGGAHEQYF. The chain couples TRBV5-1 to TRBJ2-7; perhaps TRBD2 as D (7 bases). The CDR3 totals 14 residues. V lost 7 bases, J lost 5 bases, and 19 bases lay in between. Looked up from germline, CDR1 is SGHRS and CDR2 is YFSETQ.

This clone was seen only a few times. The V call is TRBV18, the J call TRBJ2-1; 8 bases are shared with TRBD2. The CDR3 covers 17 residues. Germline V gene lookup returns CDR1 KGHSH and CDR2 LQKENI. Losses at the gene ends were 0 bases for V and 2 bases for J; bases not matched to a gene: 6. CDR3 amino acids: CASSPPIRGGTYNEQFF. The CDR3 DNA sequence: TGTGCCAGCTCACCACCAATCCGCGGGGGGACCTACAATGAGCAGTTCTTC.

In its sample, this clone was seen a few times. The chain carries TRBV5-1 and TRBJ1-1; D may be TRBD1 (5 bases). Germline-derived CDR1 and CDR2 are SGHRS and YFSETQ. The CDR3 covers 15 residues. Trimming removed 3 bases at V and 5 bases at J, with 17 bases between. CDR3 protein: CASSSDPGWETEAFF. DNA of the CDR3: TGCGCCAGCAGCTCGGACCCAGGGTGGGAAACTGAAGCTTTCTTT. The whole variable domain, remainder taken from reference TRBV5-1 and TRBJ1-1, is KAGVTQTPRYLIKTRGQQVTLSCSPISGHRSVSWYQQTPGQGLQFLFEYFSETQRNKGNFPGRFSGRQFSNSRSEMNVSTLELGDSALYLCASSSDPGWETEAFFGQGTRLTVV.

This clone was observed many times. The chain links TRBV14 to TRBJ2-3; D ambiguous. Trimming removed 3 bases at V and 1 base at J, with 14 bases between. The CDR3 totals 16 residues. In germline, CDR1 is SGHDN, CDR2 FVKESK. Written as DNA, the CDR3 is TGTGCCAGCAGCCAGGGCGCTAACCAGGGCACAGATACGCAGTATTTT. Protein product: CASSQGANQGTDTQYF.

V is TRBV5-1 and J is TRBJ2-5; no clear D gene. This CDR3 contains 14 residues. V was cut by 1 base and J by 1 base, with 8 bases left in between. Germline V lookup: CDR1 SGHRS, CDR2 YFSETQ. DNA of the CDR3: TGCGCCAGCAGCTTGATGGGTCCCCAAGAGACCCAGTACTTC. Its protein is CASSLMGPQETQYF.

This clone has more than one count but fewer than ten. This chain uses TRBV29-1 with TRBJ1-4; the match to TRBD1 covers 7 bases. Germline V gene data show CDR1 as SQVTM and CDR2 as ANQGSEA. The trim removed 5 bases at V and 1 base at J, leaving 7 bases unmatched. CDR3 size: 15 residues. Written as DNA, the CDR3 is TGCAGCGTTACTCTACCAGGGGGAACTAATGAAAAACTGTTTTTT. Residues: CSVTLPGGTNEKLFF.

This clone occurred a few times. The rearrangement uses TRBV9 and TRBJ1-1, with 8 bases fitting TRBD1. The V and J ends lost 0 bases and 8 bases, in that order; junction bases with no gene match: 9. Germline CDR1 SGDLS, CDR2 YYNGEE. CDR3 length: 15 amino acids. The CDR3 DNA sequence: TGTGCCAGCAGCGTAGATGGACAGGGAAAGAGGGAAGCTTTCTTT. It encodes CASSVDGQGKREAFF. Variable domain in full (rest from reference TRBV9 and TRBJ1-1): DSGVTQTPKHLITATGQRVTLRCSPRSGDLSVYWYQQSLDQGLQFLIQYYNGEERAKGNILERFSAQQFPDLHSELNLSSLELGDSALYFCASSVDGQGKREAFFGQGTRLTVV.

This clone is medium-sized in the sample. This chain joins TRBV2 and TRBJ2-1, with D perhaps matching TRBD1 or TRBD2 (5 bases each). CDR1 and CDR2 (germline): SNHLY, FYNNEI. Trimming shortened V by 11 bases and J by 4 bases, and 15 bases separated the two germline ends. This CDR3 has 13 amino acids. The CDR3 protein is CASRGKGYNEQFF. The CDR3 DNA reads TGTGCCTCCCGGGGAAAGGGGTACAATGAGCAGTTCTTC.

V is TRBV29-1 and J is TRBJ1-1, with D perhaps TRBD1 (5 bases). Germline lookup yields CDR1 SQVTM and CDR2 ANQGSEA. The CDR3 runs 14 residues. V gave up 4 bases and J gave up 2 bases, with 14 bases separating them. For the CDR3, the DNA is TGCAGCGTTGTGATCGGGACGGCCAACACTGAAGCTTTCTTT. It translates to CSVVIGTANTEAFF.

This clone was picked up many times. This chain uses TRBV7-9 with TRBJ2-1, with D possibly called TRBD1 or TRBD2 (5 bases each). This CDR3 is 15 amino acids long. Trimming stripped 3 bases from V and 6 bases from J, with 15 bases between. Germline-derived CDR1 and CDR2 are SEHNR and FQNEAQ (reference sequence). CDR3: CASSFGTSTLNEQFF. The CDR3 DNA sequence: TGTGCCAGCAGCTTTGGGACGTCCACTCTCAATGAGCAGTTCTTC.

The V gene is TRBV15, the J gene TRBJ1-5; no reliable D call. This CDR3 is 14 amino acids long. In germline, CDR1 is LNHNV, CDR2 YYDKDF (reference sequence). V lost 1 base, J lost 1 base, and 5 bases lay in between. The CDR3 bases are TGTGCCACCAGCAGAGCCGGGAGCAATCAGCCCCAGCATTTT. Translation gives CATSRAGSNQPQHF.

The chain combines TRBV2 with TRBJ1-3, with 9 bases aligning to TRBD1. The V gene end was trimmed by 6 bases and the J gene end by 2 bases; junction bases not matched to a gene: 5. There are 15 residues in the CDR3. The germline gives CDR1 SNHLY, CDR2 FYNNEI. The DNA for the CDR3 is TGTGCCAGCAGCGACAGACAGGGGGCTGGAAACACCATATATTTT. Encoded protein: CASSDRQGAGNTIYF.

This clone turned up a few times. The chain carries TRBV13 and TRBJ1-1, with D unclear. This CDR3 region has 15 residues. The V end lost 5 bases, the J end lost 0 bases, and 13 bases lay between the germline ends. Germline V CDR1 and CDR2: PRHDT, FYEKMQ (reference sequence). CDR3 residues: CASSPQQKMNTEAFF. The CDR3 nucleotides are TGTGCCAGCAGCCCGCAACAGAAAATGAACACTGAAGCTTTCTTT. Full variable domain (rest looked up from reference TRBV13 and TRBJ1-1): AAGVIQSPRHLIKEKRETATLKCYPIPRHDTVYWYQQGPGQDPQFLISFYEKMQSDKGSIPDRFSAQQFSDYHSELNMSSLELGDSALYFCASSPQQKMNTEAFFGQGTRLTVV.

The chain links TRBV10-3 to TRBJ2-3, with 7 positions matching TRBD2. The CDR3 consists of 17 residues. The V gene's germline CDR1 is ENHRY and CDR2 SYGVKD. J gave up 6 bases and V 0 bases, and 12 bases lay outside the gene matches. The CDR3 DNA follows: TGTGCCATCAGTGAGTCGTATATATCGGGGGGTTCGGATACGCAGTATTTT. Protein sequence: CAISESYISGGSDTQYF.

This clone was counted only a few times. J is TRBJ1-1 and V is TRBV5-1, with D perhaps TRBD1 (5 bases). This CDR3 has 14 residues. V shed 4 bases and J shed 7 bases, with 17 bases lying between them. Germline values: CDR1 SGHRS, CDR2 YFSETQ. This CDR3 is CASSTSLGAGEAFF. CDR3 DNA: TGCGCCAGCAGCACCTCCCTCGGGGCTGGTGAAGCTTTCTTT. Full variable domain (outside the CDR3, taken from reference TRBV5-1 and TRBJ1-1): KAGVTQTPRYLIKTRGQQVTLSCSPISGHRSVSWYQQTPGQGLQFLFEYFSETQRNKGNFPGRFSGRQFSNSRSEMNVSTLELGDSALYLCASSTSLGAGEAFFGQGTRLTVV.

The sample holds a few counts of this clone. The chain joins TRBV11-2 to TRBJ1-4; D not resolved. The CDR3 loop spans 13 amino acids. V was pared by 0 bases and J by 8 bases, with 7 bases between. Germline loops: CDR1 SGHAT, CDR2 FQNNGV. The CDR3 region has the DNA TGTGCCAGCAGCTTAGATTGGGAGGAAAAACTGTTTTTT. Its protein is CASSLDWEEKLFF. The whole variable domain, filled in from reference TRBV11-2 and TRBJ1-4, reads EAGVAQSPRYKIIEKRQSVAFWCNPISGHATLYWYQQILGQGPKLLIQFQNNGVVDDSQLPKDRFSAERLKGVDSTLKIQPAKLEDSAVYLCASSLDWEEKLFFGSGTQLSVL.

This clone was observed many times. No conserved phenylalanine or tryptophan is present at the end of the CDR3, so a read error is the likely explanation. Because the CDR3's place on the DNA is in doubt, the DNA is left out and the CDR3 is given as listed by TCRdb. The chain couples TRBV29-1 to TRBJ1-1; the DNA was not used to check the table's D call, TRBD1. The CDR3 is 13 residues long, ends included. Germline V gene lookup returns CDR1 SQVTM and CDR2 ANQGSEA. The CDR3 is CSVESGGTGFYLC.